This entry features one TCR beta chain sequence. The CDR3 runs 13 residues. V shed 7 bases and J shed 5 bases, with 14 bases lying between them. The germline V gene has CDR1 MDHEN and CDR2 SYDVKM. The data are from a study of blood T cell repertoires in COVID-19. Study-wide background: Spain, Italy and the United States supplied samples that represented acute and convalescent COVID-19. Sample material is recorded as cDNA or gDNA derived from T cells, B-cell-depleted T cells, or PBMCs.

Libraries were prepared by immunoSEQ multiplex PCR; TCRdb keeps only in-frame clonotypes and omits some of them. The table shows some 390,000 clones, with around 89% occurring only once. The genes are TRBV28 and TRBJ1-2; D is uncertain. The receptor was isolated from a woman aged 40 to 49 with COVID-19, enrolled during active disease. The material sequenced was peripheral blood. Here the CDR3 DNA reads TGTGCCAGCATGGGCAGAGATAATTATGGCTACACCTTC. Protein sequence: CASMGRDNYGYTF.